What follows are 10 T cell receptor beta chains derived from one specimen sequenced in a study of breast tumors, draining lymph nodes, adjacent tissues. The lymph nodes were axillary draining lymph nodes from breast cancer patients. TCRdb re-called the multiplex PCR reads through MiXCR, storing one row per CDR3 protein. The sample lists 150,000 to 250,000 distinct CDR3 sequences, approximately 30% occurring once. The sequenced sample was axillary lymph node tissue. The receptor source for this set is a female donor with breast cancer. Some clones in this sample may be carry-over from other donors' samples.

J is TRBJ2-7 and V is TRBV19, with D possibly matching TRBD1 (6 bases). This CDR3 region has 12 residues. Trimming pared 6 bases from V and 7 bases from J, leaving 13 bases between. CDR1 is LNHDA, CDR2 SQIVND, per germline (reference sequence). DNA for the CDR3: TGTGCCAGTAGCGACAGGATACTTGAGCAGTACTTC. Its protein product is CASSDRILEQYF.

This clonotype was detected many times. The chain joins TRBV20-1 to TRBJ2-5, with D tentatively TRBD1 (6 bases). Germline assignment: CDR1 DFQATT and CDR2 SNEGSKA (reference sequence). V gave up 3 bases and J gave up 5 bases, with 13 bases separating them. This CDR3 has 13 residues. CDR3 DNA sequence: TGCAGTGCTAGTGGGGGCAGTGATGAGACCCAGTACTTC. It codes for CSASGGSDETQYF.

CDR3 sequence reads: CASSETGGFIGAEQYF. CDR3 coding DNA: TGCGCCAGCAGTGAAACAGGGGGCTTCATCGGCGCCGAGCAGTACTTC. The chain employs TRBV10-1 and TRBJ2-7, with 9 bases identical to TRBD1. Germline loops: CDR1 WNHNN, CDR2 SYGVQD (reference sequence). V shed 3 bases, J shed 6 bases, and the junction held 12 bases outside the gene matches. CDR3 length: 16 residues.

This sequence joins TRBV29-1 and TRBJ1-2; D unclear. CDR1 and CDR2 from the germline V gene are SQVTM and ANQGSEA. Trimming left V 6 bases short and J 3 bases short, with 8 bases between. The CDR3 extends over 11 amino acids. Here the CDR3 reads CSVLRDYGYTF. As DNA, the CDR3 is TGCAGCGTCCTGCGGGACTATGGCTACACCTTC.

This clonotype showed up many times. The gene calls are TRBV20-1 and TRBJ2-5, with 10 bases identical to TRBD1. This CDR3 region has 15 residues. Per germline, CDR1 DFQATT and CDR2 SNEGSKA (reference sequence). V lost 3 bases and J lost 5; bases outside the gene matches: 9. The CDR3 nucleotides are TGCAGTGCTAGTGGATCGGGACAGGGGAAGGAGACCCAGTACTTC. This codes for CSASGSGQGKETQYF.

This clonotype has ten or more counts. The V call is TRBV11-2, the J call TRBJ2-1; the match to TRBD2 covers 7 bases. From germline, CDR1 is SGHAT and CDR2 FQNNGV. J lost 11 bases, V lost 1 base, and 14 bases had no gene match. The CDR3 loop spans 16 amino acids. Here the CDR3 DNA reads TGTGCCAGCAGCTTAGGGATTCGGGGACTACCCTATAAGCAGTTCTTC. Protein sequence: CASSLGIRGLPYKQFF.

This clonotype came up many times. CDR3 nucleotide sequence: TGTGCCAGCAGCTTGGAGCAGGGCACGGGCTCCTACAATGAGCAGTTCTTC. This codes for CASSLEQGTGSYNEQFF. V and J are TRBV5-6 and TRBJ2-1; the D gene is possibly TRBD1 (5 bases). Trimming stripped 0 bases from V and 0 bases from J, with 13 bases between. This CDR3 spans 17 amino acids. Germline CDR1 SGHDT, CDR2 YYEEEE.

This clonotype has a count of ten or more. V usage is TRBV20-1 and J usage is TRBJ2-5; D ambiguous. This CDR3 has 12 amino acids. Germline assignment: CDR1 DFQATT and CDR2 SNEGSKA (reference sequence). The CDR3 DNA reads as TGCAGCCTTGAGGCGATCCAAGAGACCCAGTACTTC. It yields the protein CSLEAIQETQYF.

This clonotype was detected only a few times. The CDR3 DNA sequence: TGTGCCAGCAGCCAAAGGACTTACAGAATTCAGTACTTC. Protein product: CASSQRTYRIQYF. J is TRBJ2-4 and V is TRBV3-1; D may be TRBD2 (5 bases). Germline V gene data show CDR1 as LGHDT and CDR2 as YNNKEL (reference sequence). Trimming pared 2 bases from V and 10 bases from J, leaving 12 bases between. The CDR3 spans 13 residues. Full variable domain (missing parts from reference TRBV3-1 and TRBJ2-4): DTAVSQTPKYLVTQMGNDKSIKCEQNLGHDTMYWYKQDSKKFLKIMFSYNNKELIINETVPNRFSPKSPDKAHLNLHINSLELGDSAVYFCASSQRTYRIQYFGAGTRLSVL.

Turning to this clonotype: One base away lies a much larger clone, so this may be a sequencing read error. The chain employs TRBV19 and TRBJ2-1; a possible D gene is TRBD2 (7 bases). Per the germline V gene, CDR1 is LNHDA and CDR2 is SQIVND (reference sequence). V was cut by 9 bases and J by 10 bases, with 13 bases left in between. The CDR3 runs to 11 residues. The CDR3 reads CASQQGGEQFF. In DNA form, the CDR3 reads TGTGCCAGCCAACAGGGAGGGGAGCAGTTCTTC.